This TCR beta chain was captured in a study of T cell repertoires in cytomegalovirus infection. Via MiXCR, TCRdb re-called the reads, giving one row per CDR3 protein. This repertoire shows about 480,000 distinct CDR3 sequences, around 35% found once; its top ten account for about a sixth. The sample holds a few counts of this clonotype. Its antigen remains unknown. Trimming left V 3 bases short and J 8 bases short, with 10 bases between. The CDR3 covers 13 residues. The receptor's source is a human donor in good health (CMV status not recorded). Some clones in this sample may be carry-over from other donors' samples. The V and J genes are TRBV12-3 or TRBV12-4 and TRBJ1-4; D not resolved. The sequences come from cultured PBMCs, collected from culture after CMV antigen stimulation. In nucleotides, the CDR3 is TGTGCCAGCAGTTTGCAGGTTAGAGAAAAACTGTTTTTT. Translating gives CASSLQVREKLFF.